Below, 17 T cell receptor beta chains from the same sample are listed, as sequenced in a study of T cell clonality in common variable immunodeficiency. Study findings and constraints: In common variable immunodeficiency, TCR beta chains reportedly carried fewer deletions and N-nucleotide insertions.

TCRdb keeps only in-frame clones here, not all; method: immunoSEQ multiplex PCR. This sample carries 40,000 to 50,000 clones, none of them present only once. The antigens of these receptors remain unknown. Sequencing was performed on peripheral blood mononuclear cells. The source of these receptors is a human donor with common variable immunodeficiency.

This clone appeared a few times. The read ends 3 residues early relative to the CDR3; the germline J gene fills the gap. This rearrangement joins TRBV5-1 to TRBJ1-6, with 8 bases matching TRBD1. The CDR3 runs 14 residues. Trimming at V came to 4 bases and at J to 10 bases, leaving 7 bases not matched to a gene. CDR1 is SGHRS and CDR2 is YFSETQ in the germline V gene. CDR3 loop: CASSVDRGGSPLHF. The sequenced part of the CDR3 DNA is TGCGCCAGCAGCGTTGACAGGGGAGGATCACCC.

Regarding this clone: The read ends 3 residues shy of where the CDR3 ends; the end is completed using the germline J gene. The V call is TRBV6-2 or TRBV6-3, the J call TRBJ1-1, with a weak D call TRBD1 (6 bases). Between the trimmed V and J ends, which lost 2 bases and 1 base, there was a span of 14 bases. The CDR3 totals 16 residues. Germline values: CDR1 MNHEY, CDR2 SVGEGT. The CDR3 is CASSYGTGRRNTEAFF. CDR3 bases read: TGTGCCAGCAGTTACGGCACAGGGAGGAGGAACACTGAA.

This clone turned up a few times. The read comes to an end 3 residues before the CDR3 does, leaving the germline J gene to fill in the end. The chain couples TRBV19 to TRBJ1-2; 7 bases map to TRBD1. V lost 6 bases and J lost 5; bases outside the gene matches: 6. From germline, CDR1 is LNHDA and CDR2 SQIVND (reference sequence). The CDR3 has 13 amino acids. Incomplete CDR3 DNA: TGTGCCAGTAGACCGGGACAGCAATATGGC. Translation gives CASRPGQQYG. The entire CDR3 sequence reads CASRPGQQYGYTF.

This clone was picked up many times. The missing CDR3 end, 3 residues past where the read stops, is filled in from the germline J gene. The rearrangement uses TRBV2 and TRBJ2-7, with 13 bases matching TRBD2. The CDR3 totals 16 residues. Germline lookup yields CDR1 SNHLY and CDR2 FYNNEI. After removal of 5 bases from V and 2 bases from J, the junction contained 6 bases not matched to a gene. The CDR3 loop reads CASSPGTSGTAYEQYF. The part of the CDR3 DNA that was read is TGTGCCAGCAGTCCCGGGACTAGCGGGACCGCCTACGAG. The full variable domain, with the rest looked up from reference TRBV2 and TRBJ2-7, is EPEVTQTPSHQVTQMGQEVILRCVPISNHLYFYWYRQILGQKVEFLVSFYNNEISEKSEIFDDQFSVERPDGSNFTLKIRSTKLEDSAMYFCASSPGTSGTAYEQYFGPGTRLTVT.

This clone was observed many times. The observed sequence ends 3 residues before the CDR3 terminus, with the missing tail filled in from the germline J gene. This chain links TRBV5-1 with TRBJ2-7, with 15 bases matching TRBD2. From germline, CDR1 is SGHRS and CDR2 YFSETQ. The CDR3 is 17 residues long. V dropped 4 bases and J dropped 0; count of bases not matched to a gene: 5. CDR3 protein: CASSTGTSGRISYEQYF. CDR3 bases read: TGCGCCAGCAGCACCGGGACTAGCGGGAGGATCTCCTACGAG.

This clone showed up just a few times. The read comes to an end 3 residues before the CDR3 does, leaving the germline J gene to fill in the end. The chain links TRBV20-1 to TRBJ2-7, with D maybe TRBD2 (6 bases). Germline loops: CDR1 DFQATT, CDR2 SNEGSKA (reference sequence). V was trimmed by 1 base and J by 2 bases, leaving 12 bases between them. This CDR3 contains 14 residues. Incomplete CDR3 DNA: TGCAGTGCTAGAGTATGGCGGGATCCCTACGAG. Translation gives CSARVWRDPYE. The full CDR3 reads CSARVWRDPYEQYF.

A note on this clone: The read ends 3 residues early relative to the CDR3; the germline J gene fills the gap. The chain links TRBV2 to TRBJ2-7; D gene ambiguous. The CDR3 is made up of 12 amino acids. Per the germline V gene, CDR1 is SNHLY and CDR2 is FYNNEI. Between the trimmed V and J ends, which lost 6 bases and 0 bases, there was a span of 6 bases. The CDR3 DNA, read in part, is TGTGCCAGCAGGGCAGTCTCCTACGAG. Its protein is CASRAVSYE. The entire CDR3 protein is CASRAVSYEQYF.

Regarding this clone: The read halts 3 residues ahead of the CDR3 end, with the missing end drawn from the germline J gene. The V call is TRBV19, the J call TRBJ2-3; D call uncertain. Germline V gives CDR1 LNHDA, CDR2 SQIVND (reference sequence). The CDR3 covers 13 residues. Trimming removed 5 bases from V and 2 bases from J, with 8 bases in between. CDR3 loop: CASSSGDTDTQYF. The CDR3 bases that were read are TGTGCCAGTAGTTCAGGTGACACAGATACG.

This clone was seen many times. The sequence runs out 3 residues before the end of the CDR3; the remainder is reconstructed from the germline J gene. This rearrangement joins TRBV11-2 to TRBJ2-5; 7 positions match TRBD1. The junction had 2 bases not matched to a gene; V was cut back by 5 bases and J by 5 bases. Looked up from germline, CDR1 is SGHAT and CDR2 is FQNNGV. The CDR3 has 12 amino acids. CDR3 loop: CASSPTGETQYF. The DNA read from the CDR3 is TGTGCCAGCAGCCCGACAGGGGAGACC.

There are many counts of this clone. The sequence runs out 3 residues before the end of the CDR3; the remainder is reconstructed from the germline J gene. The chain carries TRBV5-1 and TRBJ2-1, with TRBD2 matching 10 bases. The V gene end was trimmed by 4 bases and the J gene end by 4 bases; junction bases not matched to a gene: 5. Germline V lookup: CDR1 SGHRS, CDR2 YFSETQ. This CDR3 region has 15 residues. CDR3 sequence: CASSEIAGGYNEQFF. Partial CDR3 DNA: TGCGCCAGCAGCGAGATAGCGGGGGGTTACAATGAG. The variable domain in full, with the rest retrieved from reference TRBV5-1 and TRBJ2-1, is KAGVTQTPRYLIKTRGQQVTLSCSPISGHRSVSWYQQTPGQGLQFLFEYFSETQRNKGNFPGRFSGRQFSNSRSEMNVSTLELGDSALYLCASSEIAGGYNEQFFGPGTRLTVL.

This clone occurred many times. The CDR3 goes on 3 residues after the read ends, and that part is filled in from the germline J gene. This chain connects TRBV7-9 to TRBJ1-1; 8 bases are a match to TRBD1. J was trimmed by 6 bases and V by 3 bases; bases with no gene match: 9. The germline V gene encodes CDR1 SEHNR and CDR2 FQNEAQ (reference sequence). The CDR3 covers 15 residues. CDR3: CASSFGTGGSPEAFF. The part of the CDR3 DNA that was read is TGTGCCAGCAGCTTCGGAACAGGGGGAAGTCCTGAA.

In the case of this clone: The read terminates 3 residues before the CDR3 end, so the remaining end is supplied by the germline J gene. This chain connects TRBV30 to TRBJ2-7; 16 nucleotides line up with TRBD2. Germline-derived CDR1 and CDR2 are GTSNPN and SVGIG (reference sequence). V dropped 5 bases and J dropped 2; count of bases not matched to a gene: 9. The CDR3 consists of 17 residues. The CDR3 loop is CAWDRGTSGRVPYEQYF. The CDR3 bases that were read are TGTGCCTGGGACAGAGGGACTAGCGGGAGGGTCCCCTACGAG.

The CDR3 DNA, read in part, is TGCAGTGCGCACGGACTAGCGAACGAG. Translating it yields CSAHGLANE. The whole CDR3 sequence is CSAHGLANEQYF. The chain couples TRBV20-1 to TRBJ2-7, with 9 bases aligning to TRBD2. Coverage ceases 3 residues before the CDR3 finishes, and the germline J gene fills in the end. The CDR3 is 12 amino acids. Trimming at V came to 6 bases and at J to 5 bases, leaving 5 bases not matched to a gene. Looked up from germline, CDR1 is DFQATT and CDR2 is SNEGSKA (reference sequence).

In this sample, this clone turned up many times. The read stops 3 residues short of the end of the CDR3; the missing end is completed from the germline J gene. The chain links TRBV7-8 to TRBJ2-7; TRBD1 matches 7 bases. The CDR3 is 15 residues long. V lost 4 bases and J lost 6; bases outside the gene matches: 12. Germline values: CDR1 SGHVS, CDR2 FQNEAQ. The CDR3 reads CASSWGQTGVPEQYF. The covered CDR3 bases are TGTGCCAGCAGCTGGGGACAAACAGGGGTCCCCGAG.

Regarding this clone: The observed sequence ends 3 residues before the CDR3 terminus, with the missing tail filled in from the germline J gene. Other DNA sequences from this sample encode an identical CDR3 as well. The chain recombines TRBV5-1 with TRBJ2-3, with a possible D match to TRBD1 (8 bases). V was clipped by 2 bases and J by 3 bases, with 10 bases between them. CDR1 and CDR2 from the germline V gene are SGHRS and YFSETQ. This CDR3 is built from 14 residues. The CDR3 loop reads CASSLQGGTDTQYF. The covered CDR3 bases are TGCGCCAGCAGCTTACAGGGGGGGACAGATACG.

Turning to this clone: The CDR3 goes on 3 residues after the read ends, and that part is filled in from the germline J gene. This sequence joins TRBV5-1 and TRBJ2-5; perhaps TRBD1 as D (5 bases). This CDR3 has 16 residues. Germline CDR1 and CDR2: SGHRS and YFSETQ. The ends were cut back, 0 bases at V and 5 bases at J, with 17 bases in the middle. The CDR3 bases that were read are TGCGCCAGCAGCTTGGGCAGCGTTGGGGCTGGGGAGACC. Amino acid sequence: CASSLGSVGAGET. Given in full, the CDR3 is CASSLGSVGAGETQYF.

This clone was observed many times. The CDR3 goes on 3 residues after the read ends, and that part is filled in from the germline J gene. The chain uses TRBV20-1 and TRBJ1-1, with D possibly being TRBD1 (5 bases). This CDR3 contains 12 residues. Germline V gene data show CDR1 as DFQATT and CDR2 as SNEGSKA (reference sequence). The V end was cut by 7 bases, the J end by 5 bases, with 14 bases between. Partial CDR3 DNA: TGCAGTGTCCTCCTGGGGGGAACTGAA. This encodes CSVLLGGTE. The full-length CDR3 reads as CSVLLGGTEAFF.